The next 27 T cell receptor beta chains were all read from a single sample in a study of regulatory T cells in long-lasting Graves disease. The sample's time point: newly diagnosed GD, antithyroid drugs for less than 3 months. PBMCs provided the RNA from which the TCR library was made. The TCR beta library used iRepertoire HTBI primers with Arm-PCR amplification of CDR3. TCRdb reprocessed the multiplex PCR reads via MiXCR and lists one record per CDR3 protein. The sample lists 600,000 to 650,000 distinct CDR3 sequences; about 15% were seen once. These data also featured in a second study, about T cells in Graves' hyperthyroidism and ophthalmopathy.

Sequenced material: peripheral blood mononuclear cells (PBMCs), taken at new diagnosis, from a patient treated with antithyroid drugs. All receptors come from a woman between 25 and 40 years old with Graves disease.

Only a few counts were recorded for this clonotype. The chain recombines TRBV5-1 with TRBJ1-5; maybe TRBD1 (6 bases). Trimming removed 2 bases from V and 8 bases from J, with 17 bases in between. The CDR3 length is 15 residues. Germline V gives CDR1 SGHRS, CDR2 YFSETQ. The CDR3 DNA sequence: TGCGCCAGCAGCTTACAGGGAAGCGCCGGGGAGCCCCAGCATTTT. Amino acids: CASSLQGSAGEPQHF.

This clonotype has a count of ten or more. V and J are TRBV29-1 and TRBJ2-5, with TRBD2 matching over 11 bases. The V gene end was trimmed by 4 bases and the J gene end by 4 bases; junction bases not matched to a gene: 11. The CDR3 totals 16 residues. CDR1 is SQVTM, CDR2 ANQGSEA, per germline. The CDR3 region has the DNA TGCAGCGTTGCGGGTTTAGCGGGAGGGCTTTTAGAGACCCAGTACTTC. Protein product: CSVAGLAGGLLETQYF. The variable domain in full, with the rest retrieved from reference TRBV29-1 and TRBJ2-5, is SAVISQKPSRDICQRGTSLTIQCQVDSQVTMMFWYRQQPGQSLTLIATANQGSEATYESGFVIDKFPISRPNLTFSTLTVSNMSPEDSSIYLCSVAGLAGGLLETQYFGPGTRLLVL.

This clonotype was seen a handful of times. The chain is built from TRBV3-1 and TRBJ2-1; D ambiguous. The germline CDR1 and CDR2 sequences are LGHDT and YNNKEL (reference sequence). V dropped 2 bases and J dropped 5 bases, with 10 bases sitting between them. CDR3 length: 14 residues. The chain's CDR3 is CASSQQLTNNEQFF. CDR3 sequence (DNA): TGTGCCAGCAGCCAACAGCTTACTAACAATGAGCAGTTCTTC.

This clonotype was seen only a few times. The V call is TRBV24-1, the J call TRBJ2-3; tentative D call: TRBD2 (6 bases). Between the trimmed V and J ends, which lost 9 bases and 3 bases, there was a span of 21 bases. This CDR3 region has 16 residues. The germline V gene has CDR1 KGHDR and CDR2 SFDVKD. The CDR3 nucleotides read TGTGCCACCGAGGGCCTTGGCGCGGGGTTTACAGATACGCAGTATTTT. This sequence encodes CATEGLGAGFTDTQYF.

A few counts support this clonotype. The chain couples TRBV19 to TRBJ2-5; 7 positions match TRBD1. Trimming took 4 bases from V and 2 from J; bases not matched to a gene: 7. The CDR3 is made up of 15 amino acids. CDR1 is LNHDA, CDR2 SQIVND, per germline (reference sequence). Written as DNA, the CDR3 is TGTGCCAGTAGTACCTTTCGGGACAGACAAGAGACCCAGTACTTC. This translates into CASSTFRDRQETQYF.

This clonotype showed up many times. The chain uses TRBV7-9 and TRBJ2-1; D is unclear. Germline V gene sequence: CDR1 SEHNR, CDR2 FQNEAQ (reference sequence). CDR3 length: 16 amino acids. Trimming left V 4 bases short and J 1 base short, with 14 bases between. The CDR3 region is CASSSVSGVSYNEQFF. CDR3 DNA: TGTGCCAGCAGCTCAGTGTCTGGGGTGTCCTACAATGAGCAGTTCTTC.

Ten or more counts support this clonotype. The chain carries TRBV29-1 and TRBJ1-2; tentative D call: TRBD1 (6 bases). Germline V gene sequence: CDR1 SQVTM, CDR2 ANQGSEA. Trimming shortened V by 4 bases and J by 7 bases, and 13 bases separated the two germline ends. The CDR3 spans 12 residues. This chain's CDR3 is CSVGPTGRGYTF. CDR3 nucleotides: TGCAGCGTTGGTCCAACAGGGCGTGGCTACACCTTC.

This clonotype was picked up many times. The chain couples TRBV28 to TRBJ2-7, with 15 bases lining up with TRBD2. CDR3 length equals 16 residues. Unmatched junction bases numbered 7, after V lost 6 bases and J lost 4 bases. Germline CDR1 and CDR2: MDHEN and SYDVKM. Written as DNA, the CDR3 is TGTGCCAGCAGCCCGGGACTAGCGGGAGGACAGTACGAGCAGTACTTC. Amino acids: CASSPGLAGGQYEQYF.

This clonotype was recorded at least ten times. The chain combines TRBV12-3 or TRBV12-4 with TRBJ2-1, with 10 bases identical to TRBD1. With 8 bases clipped from V and 5 bases from J, the junction kept 3 bases outside the gene matches. This CDR3 has 13 amino acids. This CDR3 reads CASRTGGHNEQFF. The CDR3 DNA sequence: TGTGCCAGCCGGACAGGGGGGCACAATGAGCAGTTCTTC.

In this sample, this clonotype turned up many times. The V gene is TRBV6-5, the J gene TRBJ1-2, with 8 bases fitting TRBD1. V shed 4 bases, J shed 4 bases, and the junction held 14 bases outside the gene matches. CDR1 is MNHEY and CDR2 is SVGAGI in the germline V gene. The CDR3 is made up of 17 amino acids. The CDR3: CASSSGTGLTRGYGYTF. Written as DNA, the CDR3 is TGTGCCAGCAGTTCCGGGACAGGTCTCACCCGGGGCTATGGCTACACCTTC.

There are a few counts of this clonotype. This chain connects TRBV4-1 to TRBJ2-3; D remains ambiguous. This CDR3 is 13 amino acids long. Germline values: CDR1 MGHRA, CDR2 YSYEKL. Trimming took 1 base from V and 6 from J, leaving 8 bases between them. Written as DNA, the CDR3 is TGCGCCAGCAGCCAAGGGAGATACGATACGCAGTATTTT. Its protein is CASSQGRYDTQYF.

The CDR3 DNA sequence: TGTGCCAGCAGTTTCAGTCAGATCAATTCACCCCTCCACTTT. Protein product: CASSFSQINSPLHF. The chain has TRBV27 and TRBJ1-6; the D is unclear. The germline gives CDR1 MNHEY, CDR2 SMNVEV (reference sequence). CDR3 size: 14 residues. V gave up 3 bases and J gave up 7 bases, with 10 bases separating them.

This clonotype was observed a handful of times. This chain connects TRBV19 to TRBJ2-1; TRBD1 might be the D (6 bases). V lost 5 bases, J lost 9 bases, and 14 bases lay in between. The CDR3 spans 13 residues. The germline V gene has CDR1 LNHDA and CDR2 SQIVND (reference sequence). The CDR3 protein is CASSFNRVGEQFF. DNA for the CDR3: TGTGCCAGTAGTTTCAACAGGGTAGGTGAGCAGTTCTTC. Looking up the rest from reference TRBV19 and TRBJ2-1 gives the full variable domain: DGGITQSPKYLFRKEGQNVTLSCEQNLNHDAMYWYRQDPGQGLRLIYYSQIVNDFQKGDIAEGYSVSREKKESFPLTVTSAQKNPTAFYLCASSFNRVGEQFFGPGTRLTVL.

This clonotype came up many times. This chain joins TRBV10-3 and TRBJ2-1; 7 positions agree with TRBD1. V gave up 6 bases and J gave up 0 bases; unmatched junction bases: 2. The germline V gene encodes CDR1 ENHRY and CDR2 SYGVKD. The CDR3 extends over 14 amino acids. The CDR3 sequence is CAIRGQTSYNEQFF. The CDR3 coding sequence is TGTGCCATCAGGGGACAGACCTCCTACAATGAGCAGTTCTTC.

This clonotype was found many times. This chain joins TRBV7-2 and TRBJ2-2; TRBD2 aligns across 11 bases. V gave up 3 bases and J gave up 4 bases; unmatched junction bases: 10. This CDR3 region has 18 residues. In germline, CDR1 is SGHTA, CDR2 FQGNSA. The CDR3 DNA reads TGTGCCAGCAGCTTCCCACTAGCGGGAGTGATTCGCACCGGGGAGCTGTTTTTT. Residues: CASSFPLAGVIRTGELFF.

The V call is TRBV10-2, the J call TRBJ2-1; D gene uncertain. The CDR3 has 15 residues. CDR1 is WSHSY and CDR2 is SAAADI in the germline V gene. Trimming removed 3 bases from V and 2 bases from J, with 11 bases in between. In DNA, the CDR3 is TGCGCCAGCAGTGACCCCCCCAGCCCCTACAATGAGCAGTTCTTC. It codes for CASSDPPSPYNEQFF.

This clonotype was detected ten times or more. J is TRBJ2-5 and V is TRBV6-1, with 7 positions matching TRBD2. The CDR3 covers 17 residues. In germline, CDR1 is MNHNS, CDR2 SASEGT. The ends lost 1 base at V and 5 bases at J; junction bases unmatched: 13. The CDR3 sequence is CASSEEVKRGPSETQYF. DNA for the CDR3: TGTGCCAGCAGTGAAGAGGTTAAGCGGGGCCCTTCGGAGACCCAGTACTTC.

In this sample, this clonotype turned up many times. The chain combines TRBV12-3 or TRBV12-4 with TRBJ2-3; weak D call: TRBD2 (5 bases). Between the trimmed V and J ends, which lost 3 bases and 6 bases, there was a span of 13 bases. The CDR3 consists of 14 residues. CDR3 protein: CASSFLGVGDTQYF. CDR3 coding DNA: TGTGCCAGCAGTTTTCTGGGAGTTGGGGATACGCAGTATTTT.

This clonotype was seen only a few times. This could be a read error, since a much larger clone is one nucleotide away. V is TRBV6-1 and J is TRBJ1-4; 9 bases line up with TRBD1. V trimming: 4 bases; J trimming: 7 bases; junction bases outside the gene matches: 1. The CDR3 consists of 13 residues. Per germline, CDR1 MNHNS and CDR2 SASEGT. As DNA, the CDR3 is TGTGCCAGCAGTGGGGACAGGGTTGAAAAACTGTTTTTT. It specifies CASSGDRVEKLFF.

This clonotype was observed a few times. At one boundary the junction diverges from the germline segment, which might be a read error. The chain uses TRBV7-8 and TRBJ2-1; no clear D gene. Germline assignment: CDR1 SGHVS and CDR2 FQNEAQ. The CDR3 sequence is 12 residues long. CDR3 nucleotide sequence: TGTGCCAGCAGTAACCTAGTCGCCGAGCAGCTCTTC. Protein: CASSNLVAEQLF.

In this sample, this clonotype turned up many times. This rearrangement joins TRBV12-3 or TRBV12-4 to TRBJ2-1; D gene unclear. Trimming took off 11 bases at V and 0 bases at J, with 11 bases between the two ends. The CDR3 is 13 residues long. Written as DNA, the CDR3 is TGTGCCGTGGCAAGAAGCTCCTACAATGAGCAGTTCTTC. This translates into CAVARSSYNEQFF.

The J gene is TRBJ1-2, the V gene TRBV30; 7 bases match TRBD1. V was pared by 5 bases and J by 0 bases, with 9 bases of the junction left unmatched. The CDR3 extends over 15 amino acids. The germline V gene has CDR1 GTSNPN and CDR2 SVGIG (reference sequence). CDR3 coding DNA: TGTGCCTGGGGGGGGACAGTCGCTTCTAACTATGGCTACACCTTC. Its protein is CAWGGTVASNYGYTF.

This clonotype was found a few times. The chain couples TRBV10-1 to TRBJ2-3; 7 bases align to TRBD2. The germline gives CDR1 WNHNN, CDR2 SYGVQD (reference sequence). The trim removed 0 bases at V and 1 base at J, leaving 7 bases unmatched. CDR3 length: 17 residues. The chain's CDR3 is CASSESMGTSGTDTQYF. CDR3 in DNA: TGCGCCAGCAGTGAGTCGATGGGTACTAGCGGCACAGATACGCAGTATTTT.

The V call is TRBV6-2 or TRBV6-3, the J call TRBJ2-4; 7 bases are shared with TRBD2. Per germline, CDR1 MNHEY and CDR2 SVGEGT. The V gene end was trimmed by 5 bases and the J gene end by 15 bases; junction bases not matched to a gene: 13. The CDR3 consists of 13 residues. This CDR3 is CASSETSGRVLYF. The CDR3 bases are TGTGCCAGCAGTGAAACCTCGGGGAGGGTTTTGTACTTC.

V usage is TRBV20-1 and J usage is TRBJ1-1; D not certain. Germline loops: CDR1 DFQATT, CDR2 SNEGSKA (reference sequence). V shed 3 bases and J shed 6 bases, with 11 bases lying between them. This CDR3 comprises 12 residues. CDR3 sequence: CSASLDAAEAFF. The CDR3 DNA is TGCAGTGCTAGTCTTGACGCCGCTGAAGCTTTCTTT.

This clonotype was found many times. CDR3 coding DNA: TGTGCCAGCTCGACGCTCGGGGGCAGAGGGACTGAAGCTTTCTTT. Protein sequence: CASSTLGGRGTEAFF. This chain links TRBV12-3 or TRBV12-4 with TRBJ1-1, with a tentative D call TRBD1 (6 bases). CDR3 length: 15 residues. Trimming shortened V by 8 bases and J by 5 bases, and 21 bases separated the two germline ends.

This clonotype was seen at least ten times. V is TRBV20-1 and J is TRBJ2-7; D is perhaps TRBD2 (5 bases). The CDR3 covers 18 residues. The germline V and J ends were trimmed by 5 bases and 0 bases, with 26 bases remaining between them. CDR1 is DFQATT and CDR2 is SNEGSKA in the germline V gene (reference sequence). CDR3 residues: CSALRLTPGLRHSYEQYF. CDR3 DNA sequence: TGCAGTGCTCTACGACTCACACCTGGACTTAGGCACTCCTACGAGCAGTACTTC.